The clone carrying this T cell receptor (beta chain) was seen more than once but under ten times. Its specificity is unknown. The entry originates in a study of T cell repertoires in cytomegalovirus infection. The germline V gene has CDR1 SGHTA and CDR2 FQGTGA. This CDR3 comprises 16 residues. Trimming stripped 4 bases from V and 5 bases from J, with 17 bases between. A single record per CDR3 protein comes from TCRdb applying MiXCR to the reads. Of roughly 80,000 distinct CDR3 sequences in the sample, more than 20% were seen once. This sample comprised CD8+ T cells from cultured PBMCs, obtained from culture after CMV antigen stimulation. The clonotype comes from a human donor in good health (CMV status not recorded). Some clones in this sample may be carry-over from other donors' samples. The genes are TRBV7-3 and TRBJ2-2; D perhaps matches TRBD2 (6 bases). In nucleotides, the CDR3 is TGTGCCAGCAGCTATGACCCGGGGGTAAAAACCGGGGAGCTGTTTTTT. Translation gives CASSYDPGVKTGELFF. Full variable domain (remainder filled in from reference TRBV7-3 and TRBJ2-2): GAGVSQTPSNKVTEKGKYVELRCDPISGHTALYWYRQSLGQGPEFLIYFQGTGAADDSGLPNDRFFAVRPEGSVSTLKIQRTERGDSAVYLCASSYDPGVKTGELFFGEGSRLTVL.